This T cell receptor beta chain was recorded in a study of CD8 T cells in Susac syndrome. Reverse transcription of about 0.5 to 1 ug RNA was carried out with random hexamers. TCRdb processed the immunoSEQ multiplex PCR reads anew with MiXCR; each CDR3 protein has one entry. This table holds 100,000 or so distinct CDR3 sequences, about 90% found once. The CDR3 is 14 amino acids. Germline CDR1 reads SQVTM; CDR2 reads ANQGSEA. The V end lost 4 bases, the J end lost 1 base, and 10 bases lay between the germline ends. Sequencing input: CD8+ T cells from PBMCs. This TCR was recovered from a human donor in good health. The chain is built from TRBV29-1 and TRBJ2-2, with D unclear. CDR3 residues: CSVAWRRNTGELFF. In nucleotides, the CDR3 is TGCAGCGTTGCTTGGCGTAGGAACACCGGGGAGCTGTTTTTT.